The 24 T cell receptor beta chains presented below share a single source sample, sequenced in a study of cytomegalovirus exposure and HLA in healthy donors (dated by TCRdb to the late 2010s). Library preparation used the immunoSEQ multiplex PCR assay. A mixture of 60 forward primers for TCR Vbeta segments and 13 reverse primers for TCR Jbeta segments was used in the multiplex PCR. The table was pulled from immuneACCESS by TCRdb, which kept in-frame rearrangements only. Such tables lose some clones; where checked, under half of the loss comes from unresolved V genes, and the rest has no known cause. The sample table contains a few hundred thousand clones; only one count was recorded for approximately 80% of them. About 0.2% of the sample is taken by the ten largest. Sequencing used PBMCs. The receptors come from a girl between 2 and 10 years old in good health and CMV-seronegative.

This clone has a single count. This rearrangement joins TRBV7-9 to TRBJ2-5; possible D gene TRBD2, 6 bases. Trimming removed 10 bases at V and 1 base at J, with 19 bases between. CDR1 SEHNR and CDR2 FQNEAQ come from the germline V gene (reference sequence). The CDR3 totals 15 residues. Written as DNA, the CDR3 is TGTGCCACCGCGCCTATTCGGGGACTCCAAGAGACCCAGTACTTC. It encodes CATAPIRGLQETQYF.

This chain links TRBV4-1 with TRBJ1-5, with 8 bases lining up with TRBD1. The CDR3 has 15 amino acids. Trimming removed 4 bases from V and 1 base from J; junction bases left unmatched: 3. Per the germline V gene, CDR1 is MGHRA and CDR2 is YSYEKL. The CDR3 is CASSPTGASNQPQHF. The CDR3 DNA reads as TGCGCCAGCAGCCCGACAGGGGCGAGCAATCAGCCCCAGCATTTT.

This sequence joins TRBV10-1 and TRBJ2-2; D might be TRBD2 (6 bases). This CDR3 has 14 residues. Trimming took 0 bases from V and 6 from J, leaving 8 bases between them. Germline-derived CDR1 and CDR2 are WNHNN and SYGVQD (reference sequence). CDR3 nucleotide sequence: TGCGCCAGCAGTGAGTCAGTAGCGGCCGGGGAGCTGTTTTTT. Its protein product is CASSESVAAGELFF.

This clone came up once. The junction departs from germline at one end; a sequencing error may be responsible. This sequence joins TRBV29-1 and TRBJ2-2; D is unclear. CDR1 is SQVTM and CDR2 is ANQGSEA in the germline V gene. CDR3 length: 16 amino acids. The CDR3 bases are TGCAGCGTCGAAGGGCTTGCGACTCAGAACACCGGGGAGCTGTTTTTT. Its translation: CSVEGLATQNTGELFF.

V and J are TRBV2 and TRBJ1-6; D gene ambiguous. Germline V gene sequence: CDR1 SNHLY, CDR2 FYNNEI. V shed 5 bases and J shed 0 bases, with 11 bases lying between them. The CDR3 has 16 residues. The CDR3 nucleotides read TGTGCCAGCAGTCTGGAGCCGAGCTCCTATAATTCACCCCTCCACTTT. Protein product: CASSLEPSSYNSPLHF.

The chain carries TRBV4-1 and TRBJ1-2; no clear D. Germline V CDR1 and CDR2: MGHRA, YSYEKL. Trimming cost V 0 bases and J 10 bases, with 12 bases left between them. The CDR3 runs to 13 residues. The CDR3 is CASSQDPTWAYTF. Here the CDR3 DNA reads TGCGCCAGCAGCCAAGATCCTACCTGGGCCTACACCTTC.

The V gene is TRBV11-1, the J gene TRBJ2-5; TRBD2 matches 11 bases. V shed 2 bases and J 5 bases; nucleotides not matched to a gene: 7. The CDR3 covers 16 residues. CDR1 is SGHAT, CDR2 FQDESV, per germline (reference sequence). The CDR3 protein is CASSLWSSGGGETQYF. As DNA, the CDR3 is TGTGCCAGCAGCTTATGGAGTAGCGGGGGGGGTGAGACCCAGTACTTC.

The CDR3 region has the DNA TGCGCCAGCGGCCGAGCGGGGGACACAGATACGCAGTATTTT. This sequence encodes CASGRAGDTDTQYF. The chain combines TRBV5-1 with TRBJ2-3, with 8 bases identical to TRBD2. Germline CDR1 is SGHRS and CDR2 is YFSETQ. CDR3 length: 14 amino acids. Unmatched junction bases numbered 6, after V lost 7 bases and J lost 2 bases.

The V call is TRBV5-4, the J call TRBJ2-5, with TRBD2 matching over 7 bases. CDR1 SGHNT and CDR2 YYREEE come from the germline V gene (reference sequence). The CDR3 is made up of 14 amino acids. V lost 4 bases to trimming and J lost 3 bases; unmatched junction nucleotides: 6. The CDR3 DNA is TGTGCCAGCAGCGGATACAGCGGGGAAGAGACCCAGTACTTC. This translates into CASSGYSGEETQYF.

DNA of the CDR3: TGCAGCGTTGAAGATCGTTTAACGATTGCGTACTACAATGAGCAGTTCTTC. Translation: CSVEDRLTIAYYNEQFF. The chain uses TRBV29-1 and TRBJ2-1, with no clear D. Germline assignment: CDR1 SQVTM and CDR2 ANQGSEA. The ends were cut back, 0 bases at V and 3 bases at J, with 18 bases in the middle. The CDR3 has 17 amino acids.

In this sample, this clone turned up once. The V gene is TRBV10-3, the J gene TRBJ2-1; no firm D call. The V and J ends lost 10 bases and 6 bases respectively, with 13 bases between them. The CDR3 has 12 residues. Germline CDR1 reads ENHRY; CDR2 reads SYGVKD. CDR3 nucleotide sequence: TGTGCCAGCCGCGGTGATTCCAATGAGCAGTTCTTC. This sequence encodes CASRGDSNEQFF.

The rearrangement uses TRBV5-4 and TRBJ2-7; no clear D gene. Deletions cut 2 bases from V and 0 bases from J, with 6 bases between. Germline loops: CDR1 SGHNT, CDR2 YYREEE (reference sequence). The CDR3 runs 13 residues. The CDR3 spells CASSFEPSYEQYF. Here the CDR3 DNA reads TGTGCCAGCAGCTTTGAGCCCTCCTACGAGCAGTACTTC.

This clone appeared once. The CDR3 here is CASRQGMMRGELFF. The CDR3 coding sequence is TGTGCCAGCAGACAGGGGATGATGAGAGGGGAGCTGTTTTTT. V and J are TRBV19 and TRBJ2-2; the match to TRBD1 covers 8 bases. CDR3 length equals 14 residues. The germline gives CDR1 LNHDA, CDR2 SQIVND (reference sequence). V dropped 9 bases and J dropped 8; count of bases not matched to a gene: 11. Filled out from reference TRBV19 and TRBJ2-2, the complete variable domain reads DGGITQSPKYLFRKEGQNVTLSCEQNLNHDAMYWYRQDPGQGLRLIYYSQIVNDFQKGDIAEGYSVSREKKESFPLTVTSAQKNPTAFYLCASRQGMMRGELFFGEGSRLTVL.

This sequence joins TRBV25-1 and TRBJ2-7; 7 bases fit TRBD1. Germline assignment: CDR1 MGHDK and CDR2 SYGVNS. J was trimmed by 2 bases and V by 8 bases; bases with no gene match: 9. CDR3 length: 14 amino acids. The CDR3 bases are TGTGCCAGCGGGGAGACAGGGCGCACCTACGAGCAGTACTTC. Its protein is CASGETGRTYEQYF.

V gene TRBV5-4 combines with J gene TRBJ1-1; tentative D call: TRBD1 (5 bases). CDR1 and CDR2 (germline): SGHNT, YYREEE (reference sequence). V lost 0 bases to trimming and J lost 1 base, with 10 bases between them. This CDR3 spans 15 amino acids. The CDR3: CASSLGGDGNTEAFF. CDR3 sequence (DNA): TGTGCCAGCAGCTTGGGCGGGGACGGGAACACTGAAGCTTTCTTT.

This clone was counted a single time. One end of the junction does not line up with germline, which may come from a read error. The chain combines TRBV7-9 with TRBJ2-7; a possible D gene is TRBD2 (5 bases). CDR1 and CDR2 (germline): SEHNR, FQNEAQ (reference sequence). This CDR3 is 12 amino acids long. The CDR3 protein is CSSSLVGVEQYF. The CDR3 DNA reads as TGTTCCAGCAGCTTAGTCGGGGTTGAGCAGTACTTC.

J is TRBJ2-1 and V is TRBV29-1; D is uncertain. The V gene's germline CDR1 is SQVTM and CDR2 ANQGSEA. The CDR3 length is 12 residues. V was trimmed by 6 bases and J by 9 bases, leaving 15 bases between them. The CDR3 loop reads CSVKERVAEQFF. DNA for the CDR3: TGCAGCGTAAAGGAACGGGTAGCTGAGCAGTTCTTC.

The rearrangement uses TRBV27 and TRBJ1-5, with 7 bases matching TRBD1. J lost 2 bases, V lost 3 bases, and 10 bases had no gene match. This CDR3 has 17 amino acids. Germline CDR1 is MNHEY and CDR2 is SMNVEV (reference sequence). The CDR3 nucleotides are TGTGCCAGCAGTTTCATAACAGGGGTGGAAGGCAATCAGCCCCAGCATTTT. This encodes CASSFITGVEGNQPQHF.

This sequence joins TRBV6-1 and TRBJ1-5; a possible D gene is TRBD1 (5 bases). The CDR3 is made up of 20 amino acids. With 4 bases removed from V and 4 bases from J, the gap between germline ends came to 29 bases. Germline CDR1 reads MNHNS; CDR2 reads SASEGT. The CDR3 sequence is CASSGAVWGNGTPRNQPQHF. CDR3 coding DNA: TGTGCCAGCAGTGGGGCTGTTTGGGGCAACGGAACTCCAAGGAATCAGCCCCAGCATTTT.

The chain recombines TRBV10-3 with TRBJ2-3; 9 nucleotides agree with TRBD2. J was trimmed by 0 bases and V by 3 bases; bases with no gene match: 1. The CDR3 has 15 residues. Germline V gene sequence: CDR1 ENHRY, CDR2 SYGVKD. The CDR3 DNA follows: TGTGCCATCAGTGAAACTAGCGGGAGCACAGATACGCAGTATTTT. This translates into CAISETSGSTDTQYF.

This sequence joins TRBV4-1 and TRBJ1-2; D is possibly TRBD1 (5 bases). This CDR3 has 13 amino acids. Germline V gene data show CDR1 as MGHRA and CDR2 as YSYEKL. Trimming cost V 0 bases and J 8 bases, with 10 bases left between them. For the CDR3, the DNA is TGCGCCAGCAGCCAAGAGGCAGGACAAGGCTACACCTTC. Protein: CASSQEAGQGYTF.

V usage is TRBV9 and J usage is TRBJ2-3; 7 nucleotides match TRBD2. The CDR3 runs to 17 residues. Germline CDR1 SGDLS, CDR2 YYNGEE. J lost 2 bases, V lost 3 bases, and 12 bases had no gene match. CDR3 DNA: TGTGCCAGCAGCGCTTCTTGGGGGGGTCTAATCACAGATACGCAGTATTTT. This translates into CASSASWGGLITDTQYF. Full variable domain (outside the CDR3, taken from reference TRBV9 and TRBJ2-3): DSGVTQTPKHLITATGQRVTLRCSPRSGDLSVYWYQQSLDQGLQFLIQYYNGEERAKGNILERFSAQQFPDLHSELNLSSLELGDSALYFCASSASWGGLITDTQYFGPGTRLTVL.

The rearrangement uses TRBV6-1 and TRBJ1-6; D might be TRBD1 (6 bases). V was shortened by 4 bases and J by 6 bases, with 10 bases between the two germline ends. CDR3 length: 14 residues. Germline-derived CDR1 and CDR2 are MNHNS and SASEGT. The CDR3 nucleotides are TGTGCCAGCAGTGGGGGGCTATCTAATTCACCCCTCCACTTT. Translated: CASSGGLSNSPLHF.

This clone was observed once. The chain links TRBV19 to TRBJ1-2; D gene unclear. The CDR3 consists of 10 residues. Per germline, CDR1 LNHDA and CDR2 SQIVND (reference sequence). V was shortened by 5 bases and J by 8 bases, with 6 bases between the two germline ends. The DNA of the CDR3 is TGTGCCAGTAGTGAGGAAGGCTACACCTTC. Its translation is CASSEEGYTF.